Shown below are 11 T cell receptor beta chains from a single sample sequenced in a study of human CD8 memory T cell subsets (dated by TCRdb to 2018 to 2020). Instrument on record: NextSeq 550. A Human TCR Profiling Kit was used to prepare UMI-labeled 5' RACE TCRbeta libraries. TCRdb reprocessed the raw reads; every CDR3 protein sequence is a single record, and DNA is not supplied. This sample's listing comprises approximately 11,000 distinct CDR3 sequences. About 15% of the sample comes from the top ten. The sequencing sample was made of CD8+ stem-like memory T cells (TSCM and TCM) sorted from PBMCs. The label giving this sample's cell subset or site can be read as: stem-like memory CD8 T cells (TSTEM), CCR7+ PD-1- TIGIT-. These receptors were collected from a human donor in good health.

The V and J genes are TRBV5-6 and TRBJ2-5; the TRBD1 assignment by TCRdb is unverifiable without DNA. CDR1 and CDR2 (germline): SGHDT, YYEEEE. CDR3 size: 17 residues. CDR3 region: CASSWLPRTGDQETQYF.

This chain joins TRBV7-3 and TRBJ2-3; TCRdb designates TRBD1, a call that cannot be tested without DNA. The CDR3 contains 16 residues. Germline loops: CDR1 SGHTA, CDR2 FQGTGA. CDR3 loop: CASSPLGHGVTDTQYF.

This chain uses TRBV23-1 with TRBJ2-5; the TCRdb D gene call, TRBD1, has no DNA to confirm it. TRBV23-1 carries the ORF label, with uncertain function. The length of the CDR3 is 15 residues. CDR3: CASSQSRQLQETQYF.

The chain has TRBV11-3 and TRBJ2-1; TCRdb indicates TRBD2, and absent DNA this call remains unverified. From germline, CDR1 is SGHNT and CDR2 YENEEA. This CDR3 spans 14 amino acids. CDR3 in amino acids: CASSLTRGGNEQFF.

J is TRBJ1-2 and V is TRBV6-2 or TRBV6-3; TCRdb indicates TRBD1, and absent DNA this call remains unverified. The CDR3 covers 14 residues. In germline, CDR1 is MNHEY, CDR2 SVGEGT. The CDR3 reads CASSYEAGVSGYTF.

The CDR3 loop reads CASSFGMVNTDTQYF. The chain employs TRBV28 and TRBJ2-3. The germline V gene has CDR1 MDHEN and CDR2 SYDVKM. The length of the CDR3 is 15 residues.

This clonotype is classed as hyperexpanded by frequency. This chain joins TRBV3-1 and TRBJ2-7; there is no DNA to check the TCRdb D call of TRBD1. This CDR3 comprises 15 residues. CDR1 and CDR2 from the germline V gene are LGHDT and YNNKEL (reference sequence). The CDR3 loop is CASRDVQGQGYEQYF.

Here the CDR3 reads CATRGSGNTIYF. The V call is TRBV15, the J call TRBJ1-3. The CDR3 has 12 amino acids. Germline V gene lookup returns CDR1 LNHNV and CDR2 YYDKDF (reference sequence).

Considering frequency, this clonotype is medium-sized (0.01 to 0.1%). The rearrangement links TRBV11-3 to TRBJ1-2. Germline V gene sequence: CDR1 SGHNT, CDR2 YENEEA. The CDR3 totals 13 residues. The CDR3 region is CASSDDDRGGYTF.

The chain combines TRBV20-1 with TRBJ1-2. Germline assignment: CDR1 DFQATT and CDR2 SNEGSKA (reference sequence). The CDR3 spans 15 residues. The CDR3 here is CSARDTGKEGYGYTF.

The V and J genes are TRBV5-5 and TRBJ2-7; there is no DNA to check the TCRdb D call of TRBD1. The V gene's germline CDR1 is SGHKS and CDR2 YYEKEE (reference sequence). The CDR3 sequence is 14 residues long. CDR3 sequence: CASSRRQSSYEQYF.